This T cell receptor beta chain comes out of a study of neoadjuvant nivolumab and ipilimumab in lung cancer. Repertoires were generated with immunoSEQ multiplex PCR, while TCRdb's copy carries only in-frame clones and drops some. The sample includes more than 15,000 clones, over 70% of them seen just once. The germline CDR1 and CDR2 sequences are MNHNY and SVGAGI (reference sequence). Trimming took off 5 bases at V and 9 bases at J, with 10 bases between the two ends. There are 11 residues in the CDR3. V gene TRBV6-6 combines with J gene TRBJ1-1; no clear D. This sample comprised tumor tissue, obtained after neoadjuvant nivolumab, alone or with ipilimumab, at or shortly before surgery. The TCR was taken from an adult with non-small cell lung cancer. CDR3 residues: CASSTYRKAFF. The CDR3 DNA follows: TGTGCCAGCAGTACCTACCGGAAAGCTTTCTTT.